Shown below are 2 T cell receptor beta chains from a single sample sequenced in a study of shared clonotypes between healthy human individuals. Produced via immunoSEQ multiplex PCR; TCRdb's table is partial and in-frame only. The sample holds millions of clones; 85% to 95% are singletons and the top ten take more than 0.1%. The sequencing input was naive CD4+ T cells sorted from blood. The sample's subset: CD45RA+ positively selected. All receptors derive from a man younger than 35 in good health.

The chain employs TRBV18 and TRBJ2-3; TRBD2 agrees at 8 bases. The CDR3 is 14 amino acids. Looked up from germline, CDR1 is KGHSH and CDR2 is LQKENI. The J segment lost 2 bases and the V segment lost 3 bases, leaving 1 base of the junction unmatched. CDR3 in DNA: TGTGCCAGCTCACCTAGCGGGGCCACAGATACGCAGTATTTT. This translates into CASSPSGATDTQYF.

The CDR3 nucleotides read TGTGCCAGCAGCGCGAAAACGAACACCGGGGAGCTGTTTTTT. This sequence encodes CASSAKTNTGELFF. The rearrangement joins TRBV9 to TRBJ2-2; the D is unclear. Trimming cost V 3 bases and J 0 bases, with 6 bases left between them. There are 14 residues in the CDR3. CDR1 SGDLS and CDR2 YYNGEE come from the germline V gene.